Listed below are T cell receptor beta chains from one sample, sequenced in a study of T cell responses to AZD1222 COVID-19 vaccine. Here immunoSEQ multiplex PCR was the method, and the copy in TCRdb shows in-frame clones only, minus some. The table has 90,000 to 110,000 clones, about 89% seen once. The sample was peripheral blood, taken 28 days after the second AZD1222 dose. Source of these receptors: an adult who received the AZD1222 COVID-19 vaccine. The CDR3 runs from the conserved cysteine through the conserved F or W. A D gene is named only where the DNA matches it firmly. A row's size may be missing; if present it is once, few, many or a size class.

cdr3_nt cdr3_aa clone_size j_call d_call v_call
TGTGCCAGCAGCGTAGCTCCTAACGCCCGACAGGGGGCTTACGAGCAGTACTTC CASSVAPNARQGAYEQYF . TRBJ2-7 TRBD1 TRBV9
TGTGCCAGTAGTGCCTTGATAGGTAATCAGCCCCAGCATTTT CASSALIGNQPQHF . TRBJ1-5 . TRBV19
TGTGCCAGCAGCCGGGGACTGGCGGCTTTCTTT CASSRGLAAFF . TRBJ1-1 . TRBV14
TGTGCCAGCAGTTACGCGGGAAGGGTAGATACGCAGTATTTT CASSYAGRVDTQYF . TRBJ2-3 . TRBV6-2/TRBV6-3
TGTGCCAGCAGCTCGGACGATTATGGCTACACCTTC CASSSDDYGYTF few TRBJ1-2 . TRBV5-6
TGTGCCAGCAGCCCTTTAGCGGGGGGGCCATCCTTTTTAAACAATGAGCAGTTCTTC CASSPLAGGPSFLNNEQFF . TRBJ2-1 TRBD2 TRBV5-4
TGCAGCGTTGGATCGCCACAGGGAGGGGCGCAGTATTTT CSVGSPQGGAQYF . TRBJ2-3 . TRBV29-1
TGTGCCAGCAGTCGAACCGGGACGGCCTCCTACGAGCAGTACTTC CASSRTGTASYEQYF . TRBJ2-7 . TRBV6-5
TGTGCCAGCAGCGCAATGTCGGCGAATGAGCAGTTCTTC CASSAMSANEQFF . TRBJ2-1 . TRBV7-8
TGTGCCAGCAGTTTATACCAGGGAGGGTTATTGGACAATCAGCCCCAGCATTTT CASSLYQGGLLDNQPQHF . TRBJ1-5 . TRBV28
TGTGCCAGCAGCATAGGACAGCGCACTGAAGCTTTCTTT CASSIGQRTEAFF . TRBJ1-1 . TRBV14
TGTGCCAGCAGCCGGAGGGGGACTCATAACACCGGGGAGCTGTTTTTT CASSRRGTHNTGELFF . TRBJ2-2 . TRBV7-6
TGTGCCAGCAGCGGGACAAATGGAAACACCATATATTTT CASSGTNGNTIYF . TRBJ1-3 . TRBV13
TGTGCCAGCAGCCAAGGGGCGGACATCTCTGGAAACACCATATATTTT CASSQGADISGNTIYF . TRBJ1-3 . TRBV4-2
TGCGCCAGCAACGGACTGGGACTCAATGAGCAGTTCTTC CASNGLGLNEQFF . TRBJ2-1 . TRBV5-1
TGTGCCAGCAGTCACTGGGGTTCACCCCTCCACTTT CASSHWGSPLHF . TRBJ1-6 . TRBV6-5
TGTGCCAGCAGCTTAGGGGCAGCATTGACGGAGGCTTTCTTT CASSLGAALTEAFF . TRBJ1-1 . TRBV11-2
TGTGCCAGCAGCAAACAGGGGGCGAACACTGAAGCTTTCTTT CASSKQGANTEAFF . TRBJ1-1 TRBD1 TRBV14
TGTGCCAGCAGCCCTGGGACTATTTACAATGAGCAGTTCTTC CASSPGTIYNEQFF few TRBJ2-1 TRBD2 TRBV11-2
TGTGCCAGCAGCGAATGGGGTGGCAATCAGCCCCAGCATTTT CASSEWGGNQPQHF . TRBJ1-5 . TRBV28
TGCAGTGCTAGTCCTCCCGGCTACGAACAAGAGACCCAGTACTTC CSASPPGYEQETQYF few TRBJ2-5 . TRBV20-1
TGTGCCAGCAGCTCAGGACAGGGGCTAAACACTGAAGCTTTCTTT CASSSGQGLNTEAFF . TRBJ1-1 TRBD1 TRBV7-6
TGCGCCAGCAGGACCGGGGGGGTGGCCCAAGAGACCCAGTACTTC CASRTGGVAQETQYF . TRBJ2-5 TRBD2 TRBV5-1
TGTGCCAGCAGTGACGGGTCAGGGCAGGGAGATGGCTACACCTTC CASSDGSGQGDGYTF . TRBJ1-2 . TRBV6-4
TGTGCCAGTAGTAGATCGCCGGGACAGGGGGCGGGAGAGCAGTACTTC CASSRSPGQGAGEQYF once TRBJ2-7 TRBD1 TRBV19
TGTGCCAGCAGCCCTAGGTCTCCCGCGGGGGGGAATGAGCAGTTCTTC CASSPRSPAGGNEQFF . TRBJ2-1 TRBD2 TRBV7-2
TGTGCCAGCAGCTACTCCCTCCGACCCGATGGGGAGCTGTTTTTT CASSYSLRPDGELFF . TRBJ2-2 . TRBV13
TGTGCCAGCAGCCTCACCTCAGGGGGATTGGAGTTCTTC CASSLTSGGLEFF . TRBJ2-1 TRBD1 TRBV7-3
TGTGCCAGCAGCATTAACGTTGCCGGGGAGCTGTTTTTT CASSINVAGELFF . TRBJ2-2 . TRBV11-3
TGCGCCAGCAGGGGGGGCGAAAAACTGTTTTTT CASRGGEKLFF . TRBJ1-4 . TRBV4-1
TGTGCCAGCAGTCCCGGGGGGAGCACTGAAGCTTTCTTT CASSPGGSTEAFF . TRBJ1-1 . TRBV7-3
TGTGCCAGCAGCTTTCCCCCTTTCGATTCAGTTTACTATGGCTACACCTTC CASSFPPFDSVYYGYTF . TRBJ1-2 . TRBV7-9
TGTGCCACCAAACACGGACAGGGGGCGCAGGGGACTGAAGCTTTCTTT CATKHGQGAQGTEAFF . TRBJ1-1 TRBD1 TRBV24-1
TGCAGCGCTCAGGGTACCCTTAATGAAAAACTGTTTTTT CSAQGTLNEKLFF once TRBJ1-4 . TRBV29-1
TGCAGCGTTGTCCCAGCGGGAGTGCTCTACGAGCAGTACTTC CSVVPAGVLYEQYF . TRBJ2-7 TRBD2 TRBV29-1
TGTGCCAGCAGCGGGACTAACGGTGGGGAGACCCAGTACTTC CASSGTNGGETQYF . TRBJ2-5 TRBD2 TRBV6-2/TRBV6-3
TGTGCCAGCAGTCAACACAGTGTTCAAGGCTATGGCTACACCTTC CASSQHSVQGYGYTF . TRBJ1-2 . TRBV27
TGTGCCAGCAGCTTCGGGGGGCAGAACACTGAAGCTTTCTTT CASSFGGQNTEAFF . TRBJ1-1 . TRBV7-9
TGTGCCAGCAGCTTTGGCAGGAACACTGAAGCTTTCTTT CASSFGRNTEAFF . TRBJ1-1 . TRBV7-9
TGCGCCAGCAGCCCGCGGAACTCCTACGAGCAGTACTTC CASSPRNSYEQYF . TRBJ2-7 . TRBV5-1
TGTGCCAGTAGTATGCAGGAGAATGAAAAACTGTTTTTT CASSMQENEKLFF once TRBJ1-4 . TRBV19
TGCGCCAGCAGCTTGTGGGGGGAGAACACCGGGGAGCTGTTTTTT CASSLWGENTGELFF . TRBJ2-2 . TRBV5-1
TGTGCCAGCAGTGGAACTAGGGGGCGCCGAAATGAAATATCTATTTTACCGTATTTT CASSGTRGRRNEISILPYF once TRBJ2-3 TRBD1 TRBV28
TGTGCCAGCAGCCATCCACACAGGGGGCAGGGCCAAGAGACCCAGTACTTC CASSHPHRGQGQETQYF . TRBJ2-5 TRBD1 TRBV5-4
TGTGCCAGCAGCCCCCCGACTAGCAGTTTTTACGAGCAGTACTTC CASSPPTSSFYEQYF . TRBJ2-7 TRBD2 TRBV9
TGTGCTTCTAAGGGGGGTTCTACCTACGAGCAGTACTTC CASKGGSTYEQYF . TRBJ2-7 . TRBV27
TGCGCCAGCAGCCAAGGGGGAAGGGTGGCCGCTTTCTTT CASSQGGRVAAFF . TRBJ1-1 . TRBV4-3
TGTGCCAGCGGGAACCGGAGGAATGAGCAGTTCTTC CASGNRRNEQFF . TRBJ2-1 . TRBV7-2
TGTGCCACCAGCAGAGATCGGGCCTACAATGAGCAGTTCTTC CATSRDRAYNEQFF few TRBJ2-1 . TRBV15
TGTGCCAGCAGCGCTACTAGCGGGGGGGCAGGAGATACGCAGTATTTT CASSATSGGAGDTQYF . TRBJ2-3 TRBD2 TRBV9
TGTGCCAGCAGTTTCGACACCCGCAATGAGCAGTTCTTC CASSFDTRNEQFF few TRBJ2-1 . TRBV27
TGTGCCAGCAGCTTCGCAGGGGGCGGCTACACCTTC CASSFAGGGYTF . TRBJ1-2 TRBD1 TRBV11-2
TGTGCCAGCAGCGCTTGGGGGGGCCCCAATGAGCAGTTCTTC CASSAWGGPNEQFF . TRBJ2-1 . TRBV7-2
TGTGCCAGCAACTTGACTCCAAGCTCTGGAAACACCATATATTTT CASNLTPSSGNTIYF . TRBJ1-3 . TRBV6-1
TGCAGCGTCCAGACAGGGACTAGCACAGATACGCAGTATTTT CSVQTGTSTDTQYF . TRBJ2-3 . TRBV29-1
TGTGCCAGCAGTGAAGCGTTGGGGGCGCCTGGTGAAAAACTGTTTTTT CASSEALGAPGEKLFF . TRBJ1-4 . TRBV6-1
TGTGCCAGCAGCTTGGTTGGCGGGGGGGCCGCCACCGGAAACATTCAGTACTTC CASSLVGGGAATGNIQYF . TRBJ2-4 TRBD2 TRBV5-4